The 26 T cell receptor beta chains reported below all come from one sample, sequenced in a study of blood T cells in healthy people across ages (dated by TCRdb to between 2014 and 2016). Library preparation employed 5' RACE. This sample was sequenced with an Illumina HiSeq 2500. The second PCR ran for roughly 6 to 11 cycles and used a J-beta primer mix along with a sample-barcoded 5' primer. TCRdb handled the public reads itself, with Q25 trimming in fastp and clone calling in MiXCR, and kept productive beta chains. Rows merge per CDR3 protein into single entries with the most common DNA and genes. This sample holds approximately 780,000 distinct CDR3 sequences; more than 25% were observed only once. About 2.9% of the sample goes to the ten largest clones. This sample also appeared in a second study, on T cells of mothers and their children.

The material sequenced was blood. Receptors originate from a boy aged 5-17 years in good health.

J is TRBJ2-2 and V is TRBV7-9; 7 bases agree with TRBD1. CDR1 and CDR2 from the germline V gene are SEHNR and FQNEAQ (reference sequence). CDR3 length: 17 amino acids. V lost 4 bases and J lost 8; bases outside the gene matches: 16. DNA of the CDR3: TGTGCCAGCAGCTCCCCCTTGGGACAGCAGTTACTGGGGGAGCTGTTTTTT. Translated, it gives CASSSPLGQQLLGELFF.

This clonotype has a handful of counts. The rearrangement joins TRBV30 to TRBJ2-6; D is undetermined. Trimming took 5 bases from V and 2 from J, leaving 13 bases between them. Germline loops: CDR1 GTSNPN, CDR2 SVGIG (reference sequence). The CDR3 loop spans 15 amino acids. CDR3: CAWEYKLTGANVLTF. For the CDR3, the DNA is TGTGCCTGGGAATACAAACTAACTGGGGCCAACGTCCTGACTTTC.

This chain uses TRBV5-1 with TRBJ2-5, with D uncertain. This CDR3 contains 17 residues. Germline values: CDR1 SGHRS, CDR2 YFSETQ. The V end was cut by 5 bases, the J end by 5 bases, with 25 bases between. The chain's CDR3 is CASRQGQYSSRVETQYF. CDR3 nucleotides: TGCGCCAGCAGGCAAGGCCAATACTCTAGTAGGGTTGAGACCCAGTACTTC. The full variable domain, rest sourced from reference TRBV5-1 and TRBJ2-5, is KAGVTQTPRYLIKTRGQQVTLSCSPISGHRSVSWYQQTPGQGLQFLFEYFSETQRNKGNFPGRFSGRQFSNSRSEMNVSTLELGDSALYLCASRQGQYSSRVETQYFGPGTRLLVL.

This clonotype was seen ten or more times. The V gene is TRBV6-6, the J gene TRBJ1-2; D gene uncertain. CDR1 MNHNY and CDR2 SVGAGI come from the germline V gene (reference sequence). There are 11 residues in the CDR3. V was clipped by 8 bases and J by 0 bases, with 4 bases between them. The CDR3, as DNA: TGTGCCAGCGGCACTAACTATGGCTACACCTTC. Translation gives CASGTNYGYTF.

This clonotype was found a few times. The chain has TRBV12-3 or TRBV12-4 and TRBJ1-2, with 7 bases lining up with TRBD1. V dropped 6 bases and J dropped 4; count of bases not matched to a gene: 8. The CDR3 covers 14 residues. CDR3 region: CASSPRRDSYGYTF. CDR3 in DNA: TGTGCCAGCAGCCCTCGCCGGGACAGCTATGGCTACACCTTC.

In this sample, this clonotype turned up a few times. The chain couples TRBV7-9 to TRBJ2-5; a possible D gene is TRBD1 (5 bases). This CDR3 is built from 15 residues. The V gene's germline CDR1 is SEHNR and CDR2 FQNEAQ (reference sequence). Deletions cut 2 bases from V and 1 base from J, with 11 bases between. The CDR3 sequence: CASSLFDSFQETQYF. The DNA for the CDR3 is TGTGCCAGCAGCTTATTCGACAGTTTCCAAGAGACCCAGTACTTC. The entire variable domain, with the rest obtained from reference TRBV7-9 and TRBJ2-5, is as follows: DTGVSQNPRHKITKRGQNVTFRCDPISEHNRLYWYRQTLGQGPEFLTYFQNEAQLEKSRLLSDRFSAERPKGSFSTLEIQRTEQGDSAMYLCASSLFDSFQETQYFGPGTRLLVL.

The chain recombines TRBV28 with TRBJ2-6; D may be TRBD2 (5 bases). Germline-derived CDR1 and CDR2 are MDHEN and SYDVKM. This CDR3 is 18 amino acids long. Deletions cut 6 bases from V and 1 base from J, with 19 bases between. In nucleotides, the CDR3 is TGTGCCAGCAGAGGGTCGGCGGGTGAGCGTTCTGGGGCCAACGTCCTGACTTTC. It codes for CASRGSAGERSGANVLTF.

This clonotype was observed a handful of times. J is TRBJ2-7 and V is TRBV2; the D gene is possibly TRBD2 (6 bases). CDR3 length: 12 amino acids. Trimming took 7 bases from V and 0 from J, leaving 7 bases between them. Germline CDR1 and CDR2: SNHLY and FYNNEI. For the CDR3, the DNA is TGTGCCAGCAAGGAGGGCTCCTACGAGCAGTACTTC. Translating gives CASKEGSYEQYF.

This clonotype has more than one count but fewer than ten. The gene calls are TRBV12-3 or TRBV12-4 and TRBJ2-5, with a possible D match to TRBD1 (6 bases). Between the trimmed V and J ends, which lost 3 bases and 5 bases, there was a span of 10 bases. The CDR3 length is 13 residues. The CDR3 sequence is CASSLGAAETQYF. CDR3 DNA: TGTGCCAGCAGTTTGGGGGCAGCGGAGACCCAGTACTTC.

This clonotype was detected only a few times. CDR3 nucleotides: TGCGCCAGCAGCTTGTCCCCTAGAGGAGAGACCCAGTACTTC. It is translated as CASSLSPRGETQYF. The chain carries TRBV5-1 and TRBJ2-5; D remains ambiguous. The CDR3 loop spans 14 amino acids. Looked up from germline, CDR1 is SGHRS and CDR2 is YFSETQ. With 1 base removed from V and 4 bases from J, the gap between germline ends came to 11 bases.

The chain has TRBV12-3 or TRBV12-4 and TRBJ1-1, with D possibly being TRBD1 (5 bases). CDR3 length: 14 amino acids. The V and J ends lost 3 bases and 6 bases respectively, with 14 bases between them. Here the CDR3 DNA reads TGTGCCAGCAGTTTCTGGGGGGGTCGGTCTGAAGCTTTCTTT. Its protein product is CASSFWGGRSEAFF.

Only a few counts were recorded for this clonotype. The chain carries TRBV9 and TRBJ1-2; D remains ambiguous. CDR3 length equals 14 residues. The ends were cut back, 0 bases at V and 4 bases at J, with 10 bases in the middle. Germline lookup yields CDR1 SGDLS and CDR2 YYNGEE. The CDR3 is CASSVELGGYGYTF. DNA for the CDR3: TGTGCCAGCAGCGTAGAACTGGGAGGCTATGGCTACACCTTC.

CDR3 DNA: TGTGCCAGCCAAGCGGGGAGCTCCTACAATGAGCAGTTCTTC. This sequence encodes CASQAGSSYNEQFF. V usage is TRBV9 and J usage is TRBJ2-1; 7 bases map to TRBD2. The CDR3 is 14 residues long. Germline CDR1 SGDLS, CDR2 YYNGEE. The V segment lost 7 bases and the J segment 0 bases; nucleotides outside the gene matches: 4. Full variable domain (remainder filled in from reference TRBV9 and TRBJ2-1): DSGVTQTPKHLITATGQRVTLRCSPRSGDLSVYWYQQSLDQGLQFLIQYYNGEERAKGNILERFSAQQFPDLHSELNLSSLELGDSALYFCASQAGSSYNEQFFGPGTRLTVL.

J is TRBJ2-5 and V is TRBV6-5, with 13 bases identical to TRBD2. CDR1 and CDR2 (germline): MNHEY, SVGAGI. The CDR3 extends over 17 amino acids. The trim removed 2 bases at V and 4 bases at J, leaving 7 bases unmatched. The CDR3 is CASSYAGLAGAGETQYF. The CDR3 bases are TGTGCCAGCAGTTACGCCGGACTAGCGGGGGCCGGAGAGACCCAGTACTTC.

This clonotype was seen a handful of times. This chain links TRBV28 with TRBJ1-2; TRBD1 matches 9 bases. The CDR3 extends over 15 amino acids. The J segment lost 5 bases and the V segment lost 5 bases, leaving 9 bases of the junction unmatched. Germline V gene sequence: CDR1 MDHEN, CDR2 SYDVKM. CDR3: CASSLTGGVRYGYTF. The CDR3 nucleotides are TGTGCCAGCAGTCTTACAGGGGGCGTGCGGTATGGCTACACCTTC.

The chain carries TRBV9 and TRBJ1-2; 10 bases align to TRBD1. Germline CDR1 is SGDLS and CDR2 is YYNGEE. V lost 0 bases to trimming and J lost 8 bases; unmatched junction nucleotides: 10. The CDR3 loop spans 16 amino acids. The CDR3 here is CASSVEGQGGMKGYTF. The CDR3 DNA reads TGTGCCAGCAGCGTAGAAGGACAGGGGGGCATGAAGGGCTACACCTTC. The full variable domain, its missing parts supplied by reference TRBV9 and TRBJ1-2, is DSGVTQTPKHLITATGQRVTLRCSPRSGDLSVYWYQQSLDQGLQFLIQYYNGEERAKGNILERFSAQQFPDLHSELNLSSLELGDSALYFCASSVEGQGGMKGYTFGSGTRLTVV.

This clonotype was detected only once. This rearrangement joins TRBV5-1 to TRBJ2-7; 10 bases fit TRBD1. The length of the CDR3 is 15 residues. V trimming: 0 bases; J trimming: 6 bases; junction bases outside the gene matches: 6. Germline V CDR1 and CDR2: SGHRS, YFSETQ. The CDR3, as DNA: TGCGCCAGCAGCTTGGGGCGACAGGGGGCATCCGAGCAGTACTTC. Encoded protein: CASSLGRQGASEQYF.

This clonotype was found a few times. The CDR3 DNA sequence: TGCGCCAGCAGCCCAGGGAGGGAAACTGAAGCTTTCTTT. This translates into CASSPGRETEAFF. The chain couples TRBV5-1 to TRBJ1-1; D is possibly TRBD1 (5 bases). The CDR3 length is 13 residues. CDR1 is SGHRS, CDR2 YFSETQ, per germline. V was cut by 4 bases and J by 5 bases, with 12 bases left in between.

In its sample, this clonotype was seen many times. The CDR3 sequence is CASSSQIIGELFF. In DNA form, the CDR3 reads TGTGCCAGCAGCTCTCAGATAATCGGGGAGCTGTTTTTT. The chain employs TRBV7-9 and TRBJ2-2; no firm D call. Germline-derived CDR1 and CDR2 are SEHNR and FQNEAQ (reference sequence). Trimming shortened V by 4 bases and J by 7 bases, and 10 bases separated the two germline ends. The CDR3 covers 13 residues.

The table lists this clonotype with a few counts. This chain joins TRBV7-9 and TRBJ2-3; D assignment may be TRBD1 or TRBD2 (7 bases each). This CDR3 has 17 amino acids. V was shortened by 5 bases and J by 0 bases, with 18 bases between the two germline ends. In germline, CDR1 is SEHNR, CDR2 FQNEAQ (reference sequence). The CDR3 DNA reads TGTGCCAGCAGCCCTCGGGGGAGGGGGCCTAGCACAGATACGCAGTATTTT. As protein: CASSPRGRGPSTDTQYF.

The chain uses TRBV7-9 and TRBJ1-4; D call uncertain. The length of the CDR3 is 15 residues. V lost 5 bases and J 0 bases, leaving 10 bases between the germline ends. Germline loops: CDR1 SEHNR, CDR2 FQNEAQ (reference sequence). The CDR3 sequence is CASSTRGTTNEKLFF. CDR3 sequence (DNA): TGTGCCAGCAGCACGAGAGGGACAACTAATGAAAAACTGTTTTTT.

The chain combines TRBV25-1 with TRBJ2-1, with D perhaps matching TRBD2 (7 bases). Trimming took 6 bases from V and 7 from J, leaving 22 bases between them. Germline lookup yields CDR1 MGHDK and CDR2 SYGVNS. The CDR3 is 16 amino acids. CDR3 loop: CASRPQGGGPWNEQFF. CDR3 bases: TGTGCCAGCAGACCCCAGGGAGGGGGGCCATGGAATGAGCAGTTCTTC.

V usage is TRBV6-6 and J usage is TRBJ2-3; 7 positions agree with TRBD2. V lost 2 bases, J lost 2 bases, and 7 bases stayed unmatched. The germline V gene has CDR1 MNHNY and CDR2 SVGAGI (reference sequence). CDR3 length: 16 residues. The CDR3 loop reads CASSYGGGQPTDTQYF. The CDR3 DNA follows: TGTGCCAGCAGTTACGGGGGAGGGCAGCCCACAGATACGCAGTATTTT.

This clonotype was detected only a few times. V gene TRBV4-1 combines with J gene TRBJ2-3, with a tentative D call TRBD2 (6 bases). Germline lookup yields CDR1 MGHRA and CDR2 YSYEKL. The CDR3 loop spans 17 amino acids. Trimming stripped 4 bases from V and 5 bases from J, with 22 bases between. In DNA form, the CDR3 reads TGCGCCAGCAGCCCTGGGGCGGGGCCCCTTGAGGTAGATACGCAGTATTTT. Its translation is CASSPGAGPLEVDTQYF.

The chain combines TRBV11-2 with TRBJ2-4, with 8 bases identical to TRBD1. This CDR3 contains 20 residues. With 0 bases clipped from V and 0 bases from J, the junction kept 13 bases outside the gene matches. CDR1 is SGHAT and CDR2 is FQNNGV in the germline V gene. Here the CDR3 DNA reads TGTGCCAGCAGCTTAGATAACAGGGCAGGGGGCCCAGTAGCCAAAAACATTCAGTACTTC. It yields the protein CASSLDNRAGGPVAKNIQYF.

With respect to this clonotype: This may be a read error: a much more frequent sequence differs by one nucleotide. This sequence joins TRBV2 and TRBJ1-4, with 7 bases lining up with TRBD1. The CDR3 loop spans 14 amino acids. Germline CDR1 is SNHLY and CDR2 is FYNNEI. V lost 7 bases to trimming and J lost 0 bases; unmatched junction nucleotides: 2. This CDR3 reads CASIQGATNEKLFF. As DNA, the CDR3 is TGTGCCAGCATCCAGGGGGCAACTAATGAAAAACTGTTTTTT.